This record concerns one TCR beta chain sequence. Its antigen remains undetermined. Qualities for individual bases were not recorded, and no much larger clone is one base off. The sample's treatment or condition label is to be understood as: roughly 18 received Ad26.COV2.S at low or high dose, single or two shots; several received placebo; per-sample allocation not given. For vaccine and placebo recipients, the sequenced repertoires came from samples collected on day 63 after the first injection. Cohort 1b enrolled around 23 adults aged 18-55 years at a single site in Boston, USA, between 29 July and 7 August 2020. Ad26.COV2.S was a replication-incompetent adenovirus type 26 vector expressing a prefusion-stabilized SARS-CoV-2 spike protein from the original Wuhan strain. These data belong to a study of Ad26.COV2.S vaccination and SARS-CoV-2 variants listed by TCRdb under 2021. Background on the whole study: Donors in the vaccine arm were drawn from COV1001, a multicentre, randomized, double-blind, placebo-controlled phase I-IIa trial testing Ad26.COV2.S in healthy adults. Ad26.COV2.S was given intramuscularly at 5x10^10 or 1x10^11 viral particles, as a single shot or as two shots 56 days apart. The specificity and breadth of SARS-CoV-2-reactive T cell receptors after Ad26.COV2.S vaccination were assessed by TCRbeta repertoire sequencing. A total of some 30 samples were included in the TCR-sequenced set, comprising around 19 Ad26.COV2.S vaccine recipients, 5 placebo recipients and 8 SARS-CoV-2 convalescent individuals. Participants in the trial were split at random into five groups of five each, receiving low-dose or high-dose Ad26.COV2.S once or twice, or else placebo on both occasions. Throughout the experiments and outcome assessment, investigators stayed blinded to trial group allocation.

The germline V gene (reference sequence) gives CDR1 as MNHEY and CDR2 as SMNVEV. Trimming takes 0 bases off V and 4 bases off J; junction bases not matched to a gene: 4. Its CDR3 holds 15 amino acids, cysteine through phenylalanine. This entry keeps only the CDR3 DNA: 45 bases, framed from base 1. General findings and caveats noted by the study authors: The study was not powered for comparison of responses between vaccine doses or regimens. After vaccination, spike-specific CD8+ and CD4+ T cell responses were reported to show substantial breadth. The authors noted that total T cell responses may have been underestimated by the TCR breadth and depth analyses. Non-spike TCR breadth was comparable between vaccine and placebo recipients, consistent with the vaccine containing only spike. Spike-specific TCR breadth was higher in Ad26.COV2.S recipients than in placebo recipients (P = 0.0014).

TCRbeta CDR3 regions were sequenced with the immunoSEQ Assay. After extraction, genomic DNA underwent amplification by bias-controlled multiplex PCR, followed by high-throughput sequencing. Processing in the source paper ran as follows. To quantify the absolute abundance of every unique TCRbeta CDR3 region, sequences were collapsed and filtered. T cell fraction was estimated by normalization of TCRbeta template counts to usable DNA, with usable DNA being measured through amplification of reference genes present in all nucleated cells. Repertoire TCRs were annotated as SARS-CoV-2-specific when V gene, CDR3 amino acid sequence and J gene were exactly matched to a known reactive TCR set. The reference SARS-CoV-2 TCR set came from MIRA and was filtered for enrichment in COVID-19-positive ImmuneCODE repertoires, removing public or cross-reactive TCRs. Using the MIRA antigens, annotated TCRs were further analysed by specific ORF or by position within an ORF. Depth was the summed frequency of annotated unique rearrangements, while breadth was defined as annotated unique rearrangements over total unique productive rearrangements. Two-sided Wilcoxon rank-sum tests were used to compare TCR breadth between groups. TCRdb took this table from immuneACCESS and kept in-frame rearrangements with V and J called. Such tables lack part of the clones; where checked against another copy, unresolved V genes explain under half of the gap, and the rest is unexplained. Clonal size and the V and J genes are those of that table, whereas D and trimming came from the DNA. The sample has about 480,000 clones on record, around 88% of them singletons. The ten largest clones represent roughly 13% of the sample.

This TCR was recovered from a person between 18 and 65 years old who received the Ad26.COV2.S COVID-19 vaccine or a placebo. The sequences come from peripheral blood, collected in a trial of Ad26.COV2.S vaccine versus placebo. The chain is assembled from TRBV27 and TRBJ1-2; the junction holds 8 bases that match TRBD1. The CDR3 is CASSLSQGASYGYTF. Read as DNA, the sequence is TGTGCCAGCAGTTTATCCCAGGGGGCGAGCTATGGCTACACCTTC.